This T cell receptor (beta chain) comes out of a study of T cell repertoires in cytomegalovirus infection. For the study at large: Use of recently identified HLA-C-restricted and well-studied HLA-B-restricted CMV epitopes was part of the study. In public TCR beta signatures, there were indications of both CMV infection and matching HLA type. Study-level findings and limits: It was HLA-C-restricted CMV-specific TCR beta clonotypes that dominated the response ex vivo. Identification of carriers of CMV plus the relevant HLA was performed using cumulative public TCR beta family frequency.

Germline V CDR1 and CDR2: LGHNA, YSLEER. This CDR3 region has 17 residues. V was clipped by 0 bases and J by 1 base, with 15 bases between them. Only a few counts were recorded for this clonotype. Its matching antigen is unknown. A single record per CDR3 protein comes from TCRdb applying MiXCR to the reads. The sample records 370,000 or so distinct CDR3 sequences, 34% being singletons. The chain couples TRBV4-3 to TRBJ2-5; D perhaps matches TRBD1 (6 bases). Material: cultured PBMCs, obtained from culture after CMV antigen stimulation. The sequence came from a human donor in good health (CMV status not recorded). Some clones in this sample may be carry-over from other donors' samples. The CDR3 region is CASSQESTGPLQETQYF. The CDR3 DNA sequence: TGCGCCAGCAGCCAAGAAAGCACAGGGCCCCTCCAAGAGACCCAGTACTTC.